This T cell receptor beta chain was captured in a study of T-cell reconstitution after alpha-beta-depleted transplantation in children. V lost 5 bases and J lost 7, with 12 bases in between. CDR3 length: 13 residues. CDR1 is SGHTA and CDR2 is FQGNSA in the germline V gene. Unique molecular identifiers were incorporated into the prepared TCRbeta library. TCRdb re-called the PCR reads through MiXCR, storing one row per CDR3 protein. The sample has about 610,000 distinct CDR3 sequences, about 10% seen once; the top ten hold around 4%. The chain combines TRBV7-2 with TRBJ2-1; D unclear. The material was PBMCs from the stem cell graft donor, obtained from the stem cell graft. The receptor was derived from a human donor who donated a stem cell graft to a child with acute myeloid leukemia. The CDR3 here is CASSPIGRNEQFF. The CDR3 DNA reads as TGTGCCAGCAGCCCGATTGGTCGGAATGAGCAGTTCTTC.